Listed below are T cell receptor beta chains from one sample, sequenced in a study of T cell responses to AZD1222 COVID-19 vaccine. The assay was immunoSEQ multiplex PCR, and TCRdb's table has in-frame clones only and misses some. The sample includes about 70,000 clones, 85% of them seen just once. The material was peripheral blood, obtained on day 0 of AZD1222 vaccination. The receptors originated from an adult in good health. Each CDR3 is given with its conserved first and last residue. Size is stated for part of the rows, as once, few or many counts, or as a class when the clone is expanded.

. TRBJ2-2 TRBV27 CASSPGKGLLKSGELFF
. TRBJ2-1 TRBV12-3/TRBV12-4 CASSRLEVNEQFF
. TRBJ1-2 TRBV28 CASSLVTYGYTF
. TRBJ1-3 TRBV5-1 CASSSQGSSGNTIYF
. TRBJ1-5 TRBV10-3 CAISRAGNQPQHF
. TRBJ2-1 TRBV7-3 CASSITGYNEQFF
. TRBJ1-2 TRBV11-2 CASSLQIGGDGYTF
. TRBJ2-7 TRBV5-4 CASSFPGGTYEQYF
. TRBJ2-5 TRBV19 CASSIFSPGGEQTQYF
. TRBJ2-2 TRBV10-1 CASSEGPTWNTGELFF
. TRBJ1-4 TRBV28 CASARRAGWAEKLFF
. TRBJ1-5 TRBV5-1 CASSFGSNQPQHF
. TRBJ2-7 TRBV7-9 CASSLRPGLEQYF
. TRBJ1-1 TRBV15 CATSRGLRTGGRTEAFF
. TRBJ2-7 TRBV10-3 CAISGRTGVGEQYF
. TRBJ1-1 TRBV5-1 CASSHGTGGTEAFF
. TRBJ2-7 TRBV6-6 CASSSQGGLGEQYF
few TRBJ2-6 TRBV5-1 CASSLGRGLSGANVLTF
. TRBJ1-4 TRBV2 CASTATGRANEKLFF
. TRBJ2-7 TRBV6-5 CASSSYLYEQYF
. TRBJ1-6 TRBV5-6 CASSQDRGNSPLHF
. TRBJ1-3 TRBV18 CASSPDGYSGNTIYF
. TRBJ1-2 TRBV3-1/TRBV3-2 CASSQSSGSYGYTF
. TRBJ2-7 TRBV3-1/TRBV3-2 CASSPRLESYEQYF
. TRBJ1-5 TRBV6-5 CASYGHEGQPQHF
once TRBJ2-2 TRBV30 CAAGVSPRGDTGELFF
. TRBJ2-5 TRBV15 CATSRDWTSGQETQYF
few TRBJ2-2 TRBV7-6 CASSLAGMGTGELFF
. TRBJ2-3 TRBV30 CAWRLRATDTQYF
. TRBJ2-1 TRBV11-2 CASSSERGVGEQFF
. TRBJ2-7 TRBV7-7 CASSLRMGPDYEQYF
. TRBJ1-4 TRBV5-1 CASRKGQGANEKLFF
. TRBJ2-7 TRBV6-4 CASSDGVTHEQYF
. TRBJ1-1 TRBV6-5 CASSQTGSLKKAFF
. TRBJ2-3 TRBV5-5 CASSFTDSDTQYF